This TCR beta chain was retrieved from a study of siplizumab effects on memory and regulatory T cells. CDR1 is MNHEY, CDR2 SVGAGI, per germline. The CDR3 runs to 15 residues. V lost 2 bases to trimming and J lost 5 bases, with 12 bases between them. The table came from immunoSEQ multiplex PCR; TCRdb's copy has only in-frame clones and leaves some out. This table has about 100,000 clones, about nine tenths appearing once. The V and J genes are TRBV6-5 and TRBJ1-4, with D perhaps TRBD1 (6 bases). The clonotype was recovered from a human donor in good health. Some clones in this sample may be carry-over from other donors' samples. Sequenced material: CD4+ T cells sorted from blood. The CDR3 DNA reads as TGTGCCAGCAGTTACGGCGGACAGTGGAATGAAAAACTGTTTTTT. Translated, it gives CASSYGGQWNEKLFF.